Shown below are 5 T cell receptor beta chains from a single sample sequenced in a study of cytomegalovirus exposure and HLA in healthy donors. Primers: 60 Vbeta forward and 13 Jbeta reverse. Sequencing was performed with immunoSEQ multiplex PCR; in TCRdb, only in-frame clones are kept and a portion is missing. The sample shows fewer than 100,000 clones, 60% to 85% of them seen only once. Sequences were obtained from PBMCs. Receptors were obtained from a man in his 60s in good health and CMV-seropositive.

The V and J genes are TRBV7-9 and TRBJ1-1; unclear D gene. This CDR3 region has 12 residues. V was pared by 3 bases and J by 1 base, with 3 bases between. The germline V gene has CDR1 SEHNR and CDR2 FQNEAQ (reference sequence). The CDR3 bases are TGTGCCAGCAGCTTTCAGAACACTGAAGCTTTCTTT. Encoded protein: CASSFQNTEAFF.

The chain combines TRBV6-5 with TRBJ1-1, with 10 bases lining up with TRBD1. The CDR3 is 14 residues long. V was clipped by 6 bases and J by 4 bases; unmatched bases: 5. Germline loops: CDR1 MNHEY, CDR2 SVGAGI. The CDR3 loop is CASRRGQGITEAFF. Written as DNA, the CDR3 is TGTGCCAGCAGAAGGGGACAGGGGATCACTGAAGCTTTCTTT.

V and J are TRBV5-4 and TRBJ2-1, with D tentatively TRBD2 (6 bases). Looked up from germline, CDR1 is SGHNT and CDR2 is YYREEE (reference sequence). The V gene lost 6 bases and the J gene lost 6 bases, with 10 bases spanning the gap. The CDR3 covers 12 residues. CDR3 sequence: CASTGGPNEQFF. CDR3 sequence (DNA): TGTGCCAGCACTGGAGGGCCCAATGAGCAGTTCTTC.

The rearrangement links TRBV7-2 to TRBJ1-5; maybe TRBD1 (6 bases). This CDR3 spans 15 amino acids. V was pared by 5 bases and J by 6 bases, with 17 bases between. The germline V gene encodes CDR1 SGHTA and CDR2 FQGNSA. CDR3 nucleotides: TGTGCCAGCAGCCCGACGCGGGGGGCGGGTCAGCCCCAGCATTTT. This gives the protein CASSPTRGAGQPQHF.

The chain links TRBV15 to TRBJ2-7, with 7 bases aligning to TRBD2. From germline, CDR1 is LNHNV and CDR2 YYDKDF (reference sequence). This CDR3 spans 13 amino acids. V shed 8 bases, J shed 6 bases, and the junction held 10 bases outside the gene matches. CDR3 bases: TGTGCCACCGCGGGTATGCGCGGGGGCGAGCAGTACTTC. Protein: CATAGMRGGEQYF.